This T cell receptor (beta chain) originates from a study of shared clonotypes between healthy human individuals. This CDR3 contains 12 residues. Between the trimmed V and J ends, which lost 10 bases and 7 bases, there was a span of 16 bases. Germline V gene lookup returns CDR1 MNHNS and CDR2 SASEGT. The assay used deep level. For each subset, genomic DNA was distributed in equal portions over several immunoSEQ plates. Only in-frame clones appear in the TCRdb table, and some are missing; sequencing was by immunoSEQ multiplex PCR. The table has around 1.9 million clones, just under 95% seen once. Naive-designated CD8 cells lacked CD45RO, were positively enriched for CCR7, and omitted terminally differentiated effector memory CD45RA+ cells.

This chain connects TRBV6-1 to TRBJ1-2, with D possibly TRBD1 on 6 matching bases. The TCR comes from a man aged 18-30 years in good health. Some clones in this sample may be carry-over from other donors' samples. Sequenced sample: naive CD8+ T cells from PBMCs. The CDR3 nucleotides read TGTGCCACCAAAGACAGGTCTAGTGGCTACACCTTC. The encoded protein is CATKDRSSGYTF.